This TCR beta chain comes out of a study of T cell responses to AZD1222 COVID-19 vaccine. Study observations and caveats: Repertoires were obtained only post-peak T cell response. Among spike-specific TCRs, nearly half reportedly target unmutated variant regions.

Here immunoSEQ multiplex PCR was the method, and the copy in TCRdb shows in-frame clones only, minus some. The sample lists 200,000 to 250,000 clones, 90% to 95% seen once, with 0.95% to 1.1% in the top ten. For this clone: Its antigen is as yet unknown.

The CDR3 runs 14 residues. The V end lost 0 bases, the J end lost 6 bases, and 9 bases lay between the germline ends. Germline V gene lookup returns CDR1 MNHEY and CDR2 SVGAGI. This sequence was found in an adult in good health. The V call is TRBV6-5, the J call TRBJ2-1, with D perhaps assigned TRBD1 or TRBD2 (5 bases each). The sequenced sample was peripheral blood, obtained on day 0 of MenACWY control vaccination. The CDR3 DNA follows: TGTGCCAGCAGTTACTCGAGGGACCCCAATGAGCAGTTCTTC. Protein: CASSYSRDPNEQFF.